This T cell receptor beta chain was sequenced in a study of CD8 T cells in Susac syndrome. Random hexamers primed reverse transcription of about 0.45 to 1 ug RNA. Each CDR3 protein is one row after TCRdb ran MiXCR on the immunoSEQ multiplex PCR reads. The data hold 150,000 to 200,000 distinct CDR3 sequences, with approximately 92% observed a single time. The germline gives CDR1 SNHLY, CDR2 FYNNEI. Trimming removed 8 bases from V and 3 bases from J; junction bases left unmatched: 10. This CDR3 has 15 amino acids. This clonotype was detected only once. Source material: CD4+ T cells from PBMCs. The V gene is TRBV2, the J gene TRBJ1-5; 7 bases fit TRBD1. The receptor comes from a human donor in good health. CDR3 amino acids: CASARQGQNNQPQHF. DNA of the CDR3: TGTGCCAGCGCAAGACAGGGCCAAAACAATCAGCCCCAGCATTTT.